These T cell receptor beta chains were read from a single sample in a study of blood T cell repertoires in COVID-19. TCRdb keeps only in-frame clones here, not all; method: immunoSEQ multiplex PCR. The top ten hold under 4% of the sample, which has approximately 240,000 clones, roughly nine tenths seen once. Material for sequencing was PBMCs or T cells enriched from blood (not recorded which). The source is a woman aged 18-35 years in a cohort exposed to, infected with or recovered from COVID-19 (not recorded which). Both conserved end residues are part of each CDR3. The D gene is left open where the match is weak. Not every row has a clone size; where given, it reads once, few, many or a size class.

.	TRBV27	14	TRBJ1-3	.	TGTGCCAGCAAGCCACAGGGAGCTGGAAACACCATATATTTT	CASKPQGAGNTIYF
.	TRBV28	15	TRBJ1-2	.	TGTGCCAGCAGTGGTCTTAGGGGTGCTAACTATGGCTACACCTTC	CASSGLRGANYGYTF
.	TRBV6-4	15	TRBJ2-1	.	TGTGCCAGCAGTGACGGGTGGGCAGGGGTGAATGAGCAGTTCTTC	CASSDGWAGVNEQFF
.	TRBV7-3	13	TRBJ2-2	.	TGTGCCAGCAGCTCCGCGAACACCGGGGAGCTGTTTTTT	CASSSANTGELFF
.	TRBV7-9	14	TRBJ1-5	TRBD1	TGTGCCAGCAGCTTAGCAGGGGGCGGTCAGCCCCAGCATTTT	CASSLAGGGQPQHF
once	TRBV7-2	15	TRBJ2-1	TRBD2	TGTGCCAGCAGTTATGGGACTAGCGGATACAATGAGCAGTTCTTC	CASSYGTSGYNEQFF
.	TRBV2	13	TRBJ2-5	TRBD2	TGTGCCAGCAGCGCAGCGGGGGGTGAGACCCAGTACTTC	CASSAAGGETQYF
.	TRBV7-3	13	TRBJ1-1	.	TGTGCCAGCAGCTTACTACCGAACACTGAAGCTTTCTTT	CASSLLPNTEAFF
.	TRBV19	14	TRBJ1-5	.	TGTGCCAGTAGTATAACAGGGTTCAATCAGCCCCAGCATTTT	CASSITGFNQPQHF
.	TRBV13	15	TRBJ2-7	TRBD1	TGTGCCAGCAGCTGGGGGGTGACAGGGGCCTACGAGCAGTACTTC	CASSWGVTGAYEQYF
few	TRBV19	13	TRBJ1-2	.	TGTGCCAGTAACCCCCCTCCCGACAGACCCTACACCTTC	CASNPPPDRPYTF
.	TRBV29-1	12	TRBJ2-3	.	TGCAGCGTTGAGGAGGGCACAGATACGCAGTATTTT	CSVEEGTDTQYF
.	TRBV5-1	13	TRBJ1-2	.	TGCGCCAGCAGCCCACAAGGGACTGAGGGCTACACCTTC	CASSPQGTEGYTF
.	TRBV9	15	TRBJ2-7	.	TGTGCCAGCAGCGTAAGCCAGGGGCTCTCCTACGAGCAGTACTTC	CASSVSQGLSYEQYF
.	TRBV4-1	16	TRBJ1-1	.	TGCGCCAGCAGCCGCCTCTTCGGACACAAGAACACTGAAGCTTTCTTT	CASSRLFGHKNTEAFF
medium-sized	TRBV19	14	TRBJ2-1	.	TGTGCCAGTAGTATAGGGGGTAGGGGCAATGAGCAGTTCTTC	CASSIGGRGNEQFF
.	TRBV29-1	17	TRBJ2-7	TRBD2	TGCAGCGTCCTCCTACTAGCGGGGGGGCCGGTTTCCTACGAGCAGTACTTC	CSVLLLAGGPVSYEQYF
.	TRBV6-5	15	TRBJ2-2	TRBD2	TGTGCCAGCAGTTACGAGGCGGGAGGGACCGGGGAGCTGTTTTTT	CASSYEAGGTGELFF
few	TRBV30	14	TRBJ2-1	.	TGTGCCTGGAGTGACCTCACGGGAGCCAGCGCAGCGTTCTTC	CAWSDLTGASAAFF
.	TRBV9	16	TRBJ2-7	TRBD1	TGTGCCAGCAGCCCGAGGGGGCAGGGGACGGCCTACGAGCAGTACTTC	CASSPRGQGTAYEQYF
once	TRBV7-3	15	TRBJ2-2	.	TGTGCCAGCAGCTTAACCCTAGCGAACACCGGGGAGCTGTTTTTT	CASSLTLANTGELFF
few	TRBV27	13	TRBJ1-1	.	TGTGCCAGCAGTTTAAGGAGGTACACTGAAGCTTTCTTT	CASSLRRYTEAFF
.	TRBV14	14	TRBJ2-7	TRBD2	TGTGCCAGCAGCCTAATAGCGGGAGCACACGAGCAGTACTTC	CASSLIAGAHEQYF
.	TRBV6-5	14	TRBJ1-2	TRBD1	TGTGCCAGCAGTTCTGCGGGACAGGGTCGTGGCTACACCTTC	CASSSAGQGRGYTF
.	TRBV19	15	TRBJ1-1	.	TGTGCCAGTAGTAACCACCCCAGGGGAACGGACGAAGCTTTCTTT	CASSNHPRGTDEAFF
.	TRBV5-1	16	TRBJ2-1	TRBD2	TGCGCCAGCAGCTCCGAGACTAGCGGGACCTACAATGAGCAGTTCTTC	CASSSETSGTYNEQFF
.	TRBV7-9	15	TRBJ2-7	.	TGTGCCAGCAGCCTTCGGGACATAGAAGCCTACGAGCAGTACTTC	CASSLRDIEAYEQYF
.	TRBV7-9	12	TRBJ2-1	TRBD2	TGCACTGGGGGGGAGCTCGACAATGAGCAGTTCTTC	CTGGELDNEQFF
.	TRBV11-2	16	TRBJ2-7	TRBD2	TGTGCCAGCAGCCTAGGAGGGAGACTAGCAGTATACGAGCAGTACTTC	CASSLGGRLAVYEQYF